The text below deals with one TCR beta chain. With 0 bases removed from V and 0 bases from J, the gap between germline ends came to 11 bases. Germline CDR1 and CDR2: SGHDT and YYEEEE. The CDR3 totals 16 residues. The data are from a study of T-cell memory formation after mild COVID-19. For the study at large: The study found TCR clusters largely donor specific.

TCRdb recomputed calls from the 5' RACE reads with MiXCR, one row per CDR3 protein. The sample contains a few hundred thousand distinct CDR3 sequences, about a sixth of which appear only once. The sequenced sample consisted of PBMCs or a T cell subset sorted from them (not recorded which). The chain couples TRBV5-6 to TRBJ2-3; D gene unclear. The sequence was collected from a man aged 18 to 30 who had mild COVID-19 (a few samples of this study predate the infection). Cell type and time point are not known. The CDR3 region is CASSLAGSRSTDTQYF. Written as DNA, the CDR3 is TGTGCCAGCAGCTTGGCCGGTTCCCGGAGCACAGATACGCAGTATTTT.